The next 21 T cell receptor beta chains were all read from a single sample in a study of CD8 T cells in ankylosing spondylitis. TCRdb recomputed calls from the 5' RACE reads with MiXCR, one row per CDR3 protein. The table has approximately 200,000 distinct CDR3 sequences, around 13% seen once. Sequenced material: blood, either unsorted or a sorted T cell fraction (not recorded which). Every receptor here comes from a male donor with ankylosing spondylitis or in good health (not recorded which).

The rearrangement uses TRBV19 and TRBJ2-4, with TRBD2 matching over 10 bases. Germline V gives CDR1 LNHDA, CDR2 SQIVND (reference sequence). The CDR3 spans 14 residues. The trim removed 3 bases at V and 8 bases at J, leaving 4 bases unmatched. CDR3 region: CASSILAGVDIQYF. The DNA for the CDR3 is TGTGCCAGTAGTATCCTAGCGGGAGTTGACATTCAGTACTTC.

This clonotype was observed a few times. The chain employs TRBV29-1 and TRBJ2-2; tentative D call: TRBD1 (5 bases). V shed 3 bases and J shed 4 bases, with 18 bases lying between them. In germline, CDR1 is SQVTM, CDR2 ANQGSEA. The CDR3 consists of 16 residues. The CDR3 reads CSVDQREGASTGELFF. CDR3 DNA sequence: TGCAGCGTTGACCAAAGGGAAGGGGCGAGCACCGGGGAGCTGTTTTTT.

This clonotype has at least ten counts. The chain uses TRBV6-2 or TRBV6-3 and TRBJ2-1; D ambiguous. V lost 2 bases and J lost 6, with 14 bases in between. The CDR3 is 15 amino acids. The germline V gene has CDR1 MNHEY and CDR2 SVGEGT. CDR3 bases: TGTGCCAGCAGTTACCCGGCGCAACCACTCAATGAGCAGTTCTTC. Translated: CASSYPAQPLNEQFF.

This clonotype was seen many times. The V and J genes are TRBV12-3 or TRBV12-4 and TRBJ2-2; D ambiguous. Trimming stripped 3 bases from V and 8 bases from J, with 13 bases between. This CDR3 is 14 amino acids long. The CDR3 loop reads CASSFPLVEGELFF. The CDR3 coding sequence is TGTGCCAGCAGTTTCCCCCTCGTGGAGGGGGAGCTGTTTTTT.

The chain uses TRBV7-9 and TRBJ1-1; no clear D. V lost 5 bases, J lost 2 bases, and 15 bases lay in between. The CDR3 has 15 residues. Germline CDR1 reads SEHNR; CDR2 reads FQNEAQ (reference sequence). CDR3 DNA sequence: TGTGCCAGCAGCCCCGCCGTCGGTACTAACACTGAAGCTTTCTTT. Amino acid sequence: CASSPAVGTNTEAFF.

This clonotype showed up just a few times. The chain is built from TRBV10-3 and TRBJ2-1; 12 bases align to TRBD2. V trimming: 4 bases; J trimming: 8 bases; junction bases outside the gene matches: 6. The CDR3 consists of 15 residues. Germline CDR1 is ENHRY and CDR2 is SYGVKD. CDR3 in DNA: TGTGCCATCAGTGCGGGACTAGCGGGCTTCGATGAGCAGTTCTTC. This encodes CAISAGLAGFDEQFF.

A remark on this clonotype: This sequence may be a read error, since a much larger clone differs from it by one base. The V and J genes are TRBV12-3 or TRBV12-4 and TRBJ2-2; D is uncertain. CDR3 size: 13 residues. The CDR3 sequence: CASSIKNTEELFF. CDR3 DNA sequence: TGTGCCAGCAGTATCAAGAACACCGAGGAGCTGTTTTTT.

The rearrangement uses TRBV2 and TRBJ1-2; possible D gene TRBD1, 5 bases. The germline gives CDR1 SNHLY, CDR2 FYNNEI. This CDR3 has 11 residues. The germline V and J ends were trimmed by 11 bases and 14 bases, with 21 bases remaining between them. CDR3 coding DNA: TGTGCCGGCTTCGACGGGGCCCGTGGGACCTTC. This codes for CAGFDGARGTF.

The gene calls are TRBV3-1 and TRBJ2-3; 14 nucleotides agree with TRBD2. CDR3 length equals 19 residues. Germline CDR1 reads LGHDT; CDR2 reads YNNKEL (reference sequence). V gave up 3 bases and J gave up 0 bases; unmatched junction bases: 8. CDR3: CASSHSGLAGETSTDTQYF. The CDR3 DNA reads TGTGCCAGCAGCCACTCGGGACTAGCGGGGGAAACTAGCACAGATACGCAGTATTTT.

V usage is TRBV11-2 and J usage is TRBJ1-1; D is perhaps TRBD1 (5 bases). Per the germline V gene, CDR1 is SGHAT and CDR2 is FQNNGV. This CDR3 is 13 amino acids long. V lost 2 bases and J 8 bases, leaving 12 bases between the germline ends. CDR3 bases: TGTGCCAGCAGCTTATTTGGGGGGTCCGAAGCTTTCTTT. Protein product: CASSLFGGSEAFF. Filled out from reference TRBV11-2 and TRBJ1-1, the complete variable domain reads EAGVAQSPRYKIIEKRQSVAFWCNPISGHATLYWYQQILGQGPKLLIQFQNNGVVDDSQLPKDRFSAERLKGVDSTLKIQPAKLEDSAVYLCASSLFGGSEAFFGQGTRLTVV.

This clonotype was recorded at least ten times. The rearrangement links TRBV4-1 to TRBJ1-1; D possibly corresponds to TRBD1 (6 bases). Trimming removed 3 bases from V and 1 base from J, with 9 bases in between. Germline CDR1 and CDR2: MGHRA and YSYEKL. This CDR3 comprises 14 residues. The CDR3 loop is CASSHGQPNTEAFF. CDR3 DNA sequence: TGCGCCAGCAGCCATGGACAGCCGAACACTGAAGCTTTCTTT.

This clonotype was observed a few times. This chain joins TRBV20-1 and TRBJ1-1; D gene ambiguous. CDR3 length: 13 amino acids. V lost 0 bases and J lost 3, with 8 bases in between. Germline CDR1 reads DFQATT; CDR2 reads SNEGSKA (reference sequence). The CDR3 loop reads CSARDRRYTEAFF. CDR3 DNA: TGCAGTGCTAGAGATCGCAGATACACTGAAGCTTTCTTT.

The rearrangement uses TRBV7-2 and TRBJ1-6; the D is unclear. The germline V gene has CDR1 SGHTA and CDR2 FQGNSA. Trimming stripped 1 base from V and 11 bases from J, with 6 bases between. The length of the CDR3 is 12 residues. CDR3 DNA sequence: TGTGCCAGCAGCTTAGGGCCGGCACCCCTCCACTTT. Its protein product is CASSLGPAPLHF.

The sample holds a few counts of this clonotype. V usage is TRBV11-3 and J usage is TRBJ2-5; 7 positions agree with TRBD2. The length of the CDR3 is 14 residues. Germline V gene sequence: CDR1 SGHNT, CDR2 YENEEA. The V gene end was trimmed by 7 bases and the J gene end by 5 bases; junction bases not matched to a gene: 10. The CDR3 DNA is TGTGCCAGCACCGACTGGGCGGGAGAGGAGACCCAGTACTTC. It translates to CASTDWAGEETQYF.

V gene TRBV27 combines with J gene TRBJ2-1, with TRBD1 matching over 9 bases. The CDR3 extends over 19 amino acids. The trim removed 4 bases at V and 3 bases at J, leaving 16 bases unmatched. The germline CDR1 and CDR2 sequences are MNHEY and SMNVEV (reference sequence). For the CDR3, the DNA is TGTGCCAGCAGTTCCCCCGGGACAGGGCGGTTTGGAAGCTACAATGAGCAGTTCTTC. Protein sequence: CASSSPGTGRFGSYNEQFF.

In this sample, this clonotype turned up a few times. The chain employs TRBV5-1 and TRBJ2-5; D assignment may be TRBD1 or TRBD2 (5 bases each). Germline V gives CDR1 SGHRS, CDR2 YFSETQ. V lost 4 bases and J lost 5, with 18 bases in between. The CDR3 covers 15 residues. The CDR3 is CASSPGTVSRETQYF. CDR3 sequence (DNA): TGCGCCAGCAGCCCCGGGACGGTCTCGCGGGAGACCCAGTACTTC.

This clonotype was seen more than once but under ten times. The chain joins TRBV12-3 or TRBV12-4 to TRBJ2-7; the D gene is possibly TRBD2 (6 bases). This CDR3 contains 12 residues. V was shortened by 6 bases and J by 2 bases, with 8 bases between the two germline ends. The CDR3 nucleotides are TGTGCCAGCAGGGCGGGGCCCTACGAGCAGTACTTC. This encodes CASRAGPYEQYF.

In its sample, this clonotype was seen a few times. The rearrangement links TRBV12-3 or TRBV12-4 to TRBJ2-1; 15 bases are shared with TRBD2. The V and J ends lost 6 bases and 8 bases, in that order; junction bases with no gene match: 11. The CDR3 spans 17 residues. The CDR3 nucleotides read TGTGCCAGCAGGGCCCCGGGACTAGCGGGAGGCATCGATGAGCAGTTCTTC. Protein sequence: CASRAPGLAGGIDEQFF.

The chain carries TRBV30 and TRBJ2-1, with 9 bases lining up with TRBD2. Germline lookup yields CDR1 GTSNPN and CDR2 SVGIG (reference sequence). This CDR3 comprises 16 residues. J was trimmed by 5 bases and V by 2 bases; bases with no gene match: 10. Written as DNA, the CDR3 is TGTGCCTGGAGTCCAGGGGTAGCGGGAGTTAACAATGAGCAGTTCTTC. Amino acids: CAWSPGVAGVNNEQFF.

This clonotype has only a few counts. The chain carries TRBV11-2 and TRBJ2-4; D possibly matches TRBD1 or TRBD2 (5 bases each). The germline gives CDR1 SGHAT, CDR2 FQNNGV. Trimming took 4 bases from V and 13 from J, leaving 11 bases between them. The CDR3 covers 11 residues. The CDR3 loop reads CASSSGDGQYF. CDR3 nucleotides: TGTGCCAGCAGCTCCGGGGACGGGCAGTACTTC.

This clonotype was counted only a few times. V gene TRBV14 combines with J gene TRBJ2-7, with D possibly TRBD2 on 5 matching bases. The CDR3 totals 15 residues. Germline assignment: CDR1 SGHDN and CDR2 FVKESK. The V end lost 0 bases, the J end lost 6 bases, and 15 bases lay between the germline ends. The CDR3 loop reads CASSQERVRTSEQYF. The CDR3 DNA sequence: TGTGCCAGCAGCCAAGAGAGGGTCCGGACGAGCGAGCAGTACTTC.